This T cell receptor (beta chain) came from a study of blood T cell repertoires in COVID-19 (TCRdb year 2020). Some background on the complete study: Collaborator samples came from the United States, Italy and Spain and covered acute and convalescent phases of COVID-19. The material from the prospective study consisted of cDNA or gDNA derived from T cells, B-cell-depleted T cells, or PBMCs. The dataset comprised deeply sampled blood TCRbeta repertoires from subjects exposed to, actively infected with, or recovered from COVID-19. The repertoires were made available in a free public database intended to serve as a resource for research on the immune response to SARS-CoV-2. The samples were drawn from the first 160 participants of the ongoing ImmuneRACE study and from about 1,200 subjects provided by 6 global collaborators. A de-identified subject ID, COVID-19 status, age in years and sex were almost always included in the sample metadata. HLA class I and class II types, where available, came from metadata supplied by the sample provider rather than from assay-based typing.

One collaborating source in Seattle enrolled patients while the patients were actively infected and followed the patients over time throughout the course of disease. The collaborating institutions used their own protocols to collect whole blood in K2EDTA tubes. For TCRbeta analysis, collaborator samples were shipped as frozen whole blood, as isolated PBMCs, or as DNA extracted from either sample type. TCRbeta CDR3 regions were amplified from genomic DNA using the immunoSEQ Assay, a bias-controlled multiplex PCR. As for the authors' bioinformatics: Nucleated cell counts per sample were estimated from amplification of reference gene primers within the assay. To quantify the absolute abundance of each unique TCRbeta CDR3 rearrangement, sequence reads were collapsed and filtered. For each sample, productive Simpson clonality was calculated as the square root of Simpson's diversity index over productive rearrangements. In its TCRdb copy, this immuneACCESS table keeps in-frame sequences only and misses some clones. Where compared with another copy, unresolved V genes explain less than half of these, and the others have no known cause. V, J and clone size reflect that table, while D and trimming were determined from the DNA. The sample records about 320,000 clones, under 90% of which are singletons. Jointly, the top ten make up around 10% of the sample.

Study-wide conclusions, independent of this receptor: How much clinical and demographic metadata was included differed by source and by participant, and the metadata was provided uncurated.

The trim is 5 bases for V and 1 base for J, with a gap of 11 bases between the germline ends. Spanning cysteine to phenylalanine, the CDR3 consists of 14 amino acids. Just the 42-base CDR3 DNA is kept, in frame starting at base 1. The germline V gene (reference sequence) yields LNHNV for CDR1 and YYDKDF for CDR2. Comment on this clone: Its antigen is still unknown. No much larger clone exists at a distance of one base, and base qualities are not known.

This chain joins TRBV15 to TRBJ1-1; the D gene cannot be named for sure. This TCR was recovered from a woman in her 30s with COVID-19, enrolled during active disease. The specimen was peripheral blood. For the CDR3, the sequence is CATSFLAQNTEAFF. The DNA sequence is TGTGCCACCAGCTTTTTAGCACAGAACACTGAAGCTTTCTTT.